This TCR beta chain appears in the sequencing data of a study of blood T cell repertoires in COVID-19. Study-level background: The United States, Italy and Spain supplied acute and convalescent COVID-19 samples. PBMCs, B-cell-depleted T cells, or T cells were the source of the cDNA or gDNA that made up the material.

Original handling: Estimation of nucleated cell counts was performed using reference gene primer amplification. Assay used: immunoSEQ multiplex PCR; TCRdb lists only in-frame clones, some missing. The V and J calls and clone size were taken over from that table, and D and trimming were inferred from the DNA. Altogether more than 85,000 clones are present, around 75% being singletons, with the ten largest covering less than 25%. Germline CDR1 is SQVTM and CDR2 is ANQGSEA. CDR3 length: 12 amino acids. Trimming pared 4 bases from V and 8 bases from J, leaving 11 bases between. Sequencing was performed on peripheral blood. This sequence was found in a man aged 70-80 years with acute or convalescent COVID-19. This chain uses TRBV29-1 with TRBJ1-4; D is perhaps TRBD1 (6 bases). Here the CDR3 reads CSVGAGEEKLFF. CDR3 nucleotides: TGCAGCGTTGGGGCAGGGGAGGAAAAACTGTTTTTT. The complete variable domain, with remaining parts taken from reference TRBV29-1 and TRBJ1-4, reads SAVISQKPSRDICQRGTSLTIQCQVDSQVTMMFWYRQQPGQSLTLIATANQGSEATYESGFVIDKFPISRPNLTFSTLTVSNMSPEDSSIYLCSVGAGEEKLFFGSGTQLSVL.